This T cell receptor beta chain derives from a study of T cell repertoires in cytomegalovirus infection. Looked up from germline, CDR1 is SGHTA and CDR2 is FQGTGA. The CDR3 has 16 residues. Between the trimmed V and J ends, which lost 1 base and 2 bases, there was a span of 14 bases. There are many counts of this clonotype. Each CDR3 protein gets one entry after TCRdb re-called the reads with MiXCR. The table lists 130,000 or so distinct CDR3 sequences, about 6.5% of them singletons. This chain connects TRBV7-3 to TRBJ1-1; D remains unclear. Sequenced: PBMCs. The TCR comes from a human donor in good health (CMV status not recorded). Some clones in this sample may be carry-over from other donors' samples. CDR3 in amino acids: CASSLNGPGHNTEAFF. The CDR3 DNA sequence: TGTGCCAGCAGCTTAAACGGCCCAGGCCACAACACTGAAGCTTTCTTT.